Included here is one TCR beta chain sequence, with context. The antigen is not known. The data were taken from a study of cytomegalovirus exposure and HLA in healthy donors. In the study overall: Researchers previously reported finding 117 million unique TCR beta sequences from 170 million or so T cells. Study outcomes and limitations: In a later analysis, a missense DCLRE1C variant was linked to TCR beta V- and J-gene trimming.

Use of 60 Vbeta and 13 Jbeta primers characterized the PCR. Sequencing was performed with immunoSEQ multiplex PCR; in TCRdb, only in-frame clones are kept and a portion is missing. The sample includes under 75,000 clones. CDR1 SEHNR and CDR2 FQNEAQ come from the germline V gene (reference sequence). V shed 4 bases and J 4 bases; nucleotides not matched to a gene: 10. The CDR3 contains 16 residues. In nominal health when sampled, donors likely had unrecorded immune exposures nonetheless. This chain uses TRBV7-9 with TRBJ1-1, with 9 positions matching TRBD1. Sequenced input: PBMCs. This clonotype originated in a female donor in good health and CMV-seropositive. CDR3 coding DNA: TGTGCCAGCAGCTCCGGGGACAGGGTGTTAAGCACTGAAGCTTTCTTT. Its translation is CASSSGDRVLSTEAFF.